This TCR beta chain was found in a study of siplizumab effects on memory and regulatory T cells. On this clone: Its antigen is unknown.

Approximately 10^5 TCR templates underwent assay in every sample. The data were produced by immunoSEQ multiplex PCR, yet TCRdb's version contains in-frame clones alone and is incomplete. This table has 70,000 or so clones, approximately 89% appearing once. CDR3 length: 19 amino acids. J lost 4 bases, V lost 2 bases, and 16 bases had no gene match. Germline CDR1 and CDR2: SGDLS and YYNGEE. Overall study results and limits: Under siplizumab, an average around 66% of mappable alloreactive CD4+ clones were Treg-derived, compared with under 35% in controls. In unstimulated cells, naive T cells appeared more diverse than memory T cells and seemed major alloresponse contributors. Researchers could not give a naive or memory phenotype to roughly 75-95% of proliferating CD4+ or CD8+ clones.

The sample consisted of Tregs sorted from blood. The rearrangement links TRBV9 to TRBJ2-5; 11 bases line up with TRBD2. The source is a human donor in good health. The CDR3 region has the DNA TGTGCCAGCAGCGTTTCGAATGGAGGTCTAGCGGGAGGAGGAGAGACCCAGTACTTC. Its translation is CASSVSNGGLAGGGETQYF.